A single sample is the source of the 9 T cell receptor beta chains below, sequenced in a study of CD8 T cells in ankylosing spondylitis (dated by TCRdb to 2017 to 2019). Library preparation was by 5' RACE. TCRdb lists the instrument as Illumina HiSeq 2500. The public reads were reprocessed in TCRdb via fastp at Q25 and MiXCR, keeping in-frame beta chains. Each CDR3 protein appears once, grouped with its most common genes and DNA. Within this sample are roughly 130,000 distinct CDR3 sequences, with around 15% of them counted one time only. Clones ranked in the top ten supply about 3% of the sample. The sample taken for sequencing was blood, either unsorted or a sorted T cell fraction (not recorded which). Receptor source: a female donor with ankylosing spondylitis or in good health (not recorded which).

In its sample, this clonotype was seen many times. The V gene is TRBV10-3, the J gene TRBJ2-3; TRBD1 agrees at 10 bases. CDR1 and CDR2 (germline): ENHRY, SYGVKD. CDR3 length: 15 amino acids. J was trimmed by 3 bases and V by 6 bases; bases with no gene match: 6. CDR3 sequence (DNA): TGTGCCATCAGCCCCGGGACAGGGGATACAGATACGCAGTATTTT. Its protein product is CAISPGTGDTDTQYF.

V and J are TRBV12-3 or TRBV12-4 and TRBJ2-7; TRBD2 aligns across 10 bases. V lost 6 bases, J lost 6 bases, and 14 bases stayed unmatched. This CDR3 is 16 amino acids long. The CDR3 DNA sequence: TGTGCCAGCAGCCCTCAGATTGGTAGCGGGGGGTCCGAGCAGTACTTC. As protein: CASSPQIGSGGSEQYF.

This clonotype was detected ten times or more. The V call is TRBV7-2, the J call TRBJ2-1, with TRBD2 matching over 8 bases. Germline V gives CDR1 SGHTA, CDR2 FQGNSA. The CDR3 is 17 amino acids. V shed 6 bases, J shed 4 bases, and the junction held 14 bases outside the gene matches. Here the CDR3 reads CASRTKDRASGYNEQFF. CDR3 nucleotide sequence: TGTGCCAGCAGGACAAAAGATCGGGCTAGCGGGTACAATGAGCAGTTCTTC.

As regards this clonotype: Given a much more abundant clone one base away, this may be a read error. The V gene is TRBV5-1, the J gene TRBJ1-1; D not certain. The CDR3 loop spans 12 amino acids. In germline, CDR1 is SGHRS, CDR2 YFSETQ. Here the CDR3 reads CASSLSFTGAFF. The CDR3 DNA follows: TGCGCCAGCAGCTTGAGTTTCACTGGAGCTTTCTTT.

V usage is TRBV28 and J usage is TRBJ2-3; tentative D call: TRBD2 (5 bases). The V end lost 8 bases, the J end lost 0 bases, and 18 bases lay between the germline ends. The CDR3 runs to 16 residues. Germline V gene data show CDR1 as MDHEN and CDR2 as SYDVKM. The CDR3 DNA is TGTGCCAGCGGACGGGGTGTGGGCCCTAGCACAGATACGCAGTATTTT. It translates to CASGRGVGPSTDTQYF.

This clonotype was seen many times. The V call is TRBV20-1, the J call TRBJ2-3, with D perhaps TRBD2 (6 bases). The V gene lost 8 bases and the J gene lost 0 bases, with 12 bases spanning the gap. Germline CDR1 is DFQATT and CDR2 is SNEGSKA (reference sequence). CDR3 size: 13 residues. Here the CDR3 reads CSTRRGSTDTQYF. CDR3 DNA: TGCAGTACCCGGAGGGGTAGCACAGATACGCAGTATTTT.

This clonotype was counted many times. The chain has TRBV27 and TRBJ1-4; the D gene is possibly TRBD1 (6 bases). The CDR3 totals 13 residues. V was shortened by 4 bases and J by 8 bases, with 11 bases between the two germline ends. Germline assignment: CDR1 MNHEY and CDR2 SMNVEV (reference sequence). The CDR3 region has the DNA TGTGCCAGCAGTTGGGGGCAACTAGAAAAACTGTTTTTT. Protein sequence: CASSWGQLEKLFF.

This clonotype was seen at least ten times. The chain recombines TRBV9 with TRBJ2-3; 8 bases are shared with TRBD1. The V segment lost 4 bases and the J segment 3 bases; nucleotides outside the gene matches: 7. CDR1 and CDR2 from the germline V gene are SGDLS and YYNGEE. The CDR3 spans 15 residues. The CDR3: CASSPRTGWTDTQYF. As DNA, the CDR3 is TGTGCCAGCAGCCCTCGGACAGGGTGGACAGATACGCAGTATTTT.

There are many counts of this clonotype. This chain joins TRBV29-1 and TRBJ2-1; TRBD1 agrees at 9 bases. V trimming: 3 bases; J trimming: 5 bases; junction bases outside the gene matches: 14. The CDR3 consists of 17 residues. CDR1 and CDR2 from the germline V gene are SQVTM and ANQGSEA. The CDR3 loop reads CSVEGDRVSKLDNEQFF. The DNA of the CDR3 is TGCAGCGTTGAGGGGGACAGGGTTAGTAAGTTGGACAATGAGCAGTTCTTC.